The clone carrying this T cell receptor (beta chain) was counted once. The sample belongs to a study of T-cell memory formation after mild COVID-19. Via MiXCR, TCRdb re-called the 5' RACE reads, giving one row per CDR3 protein. Among around 410,000 distinct CDR3 sequences listed, under 25% were seen once. V was clipped by 3 bases and J by 6 bases, with 12 bases between them. CDR1 is SGHTA and CDR2 is FQGNSA in the germline V gene. This CDR3 has 14 amino acids. This clonotype was sampled from an adult woman who had mild COVID-19 (a few samples of this study predate the infection). Cell type and time point are not known. The material sequenced was PBMCs or a T cell subset sorted from them (not recorded which). The chain recombines TRBV7-2 with TRBJ1-5; no clear D gene. The CDR3 DNA reads as TGTGCCAGCAGCTTCGGGGTTGCCGGTCAGCCCCAGCATTTT. It encodes CASSFGVAGQPQHF.